Below are 30 T cell receptor beta chains sequenced from a single sample in a study. In TCRdb, the 5' RACE reads were re-called with MiXCR into one record per CDR3 protein. The sample has 35,000 to 50,000 distinct CDR3 sequences, 25% to 35% seen once. The sequenced material came from tumor-infiltrating memory CD4+ T cells sorted from the breast tumor. Subset: memory CD4+ T cells, CD4+CD45RO+CD25-. The source of these receptors is a female donor with breast cancer.

Here the CDR3 reads CSASGGEVLETQYF. DNA of the CDR3: TGCAGTGCTAGCGGAGGGGAGGTGCTAGAGACCCAGTACTTC. This sequence joins TRBV20-1 and TRBJ2-5, with D possibly being TRBD2 (6 bases). Trimming removed 3 bases at V and 4 bases at J, with 15 bases between. The germline CDR1 and CDR2 sequences are DFQATT and SNEGSKA (reference sequence). The CDR3 extends over 14 amino acids.

The CDR3 DNA is TGTGCCACAGCCTTGGACAGCCTCTATGGCTACACCTTC. Protein sequence: CATALDSLYGYTF. The chain uses TRBV2 and TRBJ1-2; TRBD1 might be the D (6 bases). V lost 10 bases to trimming and J lost 4 bases, with 16 bases between them. Germline V lookup: CDR1 SNHLY, CDR2 FYNNEI. This CDR3 region has 13 residues.

The chain is built from TRBV7-2 and TRBJ2-7, with 7 bases identical to TRBD2. The CDR3 contains 15 residues. Germline V gene lookup returns CDR1 SGHTA and CDR2 FQGNSA. Germline trimming cut 2 bases from V and 0 bases from J; bases unmatched to any gene: 4. This chain's CDR3 is CASSLRGGSSYEQYF. As DNA, the CDR3 is TGTGCCAGCAGCTTAAGAGGCGGGAGCTCCTACGAGCAGTACTTC.

This clonotype was observed at least ten times. The gene calls are TRBV10-1 and TRBJ2-7, with D unclear. This CDR3 spans 15 amino acids. The V end lost 3 bases, the J end lost 1 base, and 13 bases lay between the germline ends. Germline V gives CDR1 WNHNN, CDR2 SYGVQD (reference sequence). CDR3 DNA: TGCGCCAGCAGTGAAGGTAGAAGGCCGTCCTACGAGCAGTACTTC. Protein: CASSEGRRPSYEQYF.

V and J are TRBV4-1 and TRBJ1-1, with TRBD1 as a possible D gene (6 bases). CDR3 length: 15 residues. Trimming left V 2 bases short and J 4 bases short, with 14 bases between. CDR1 and CDR2 (germline): MGHRA, YSYEKL. CDR3 residues: CASSQIQGKGTEAFF. In nucleotides, the CDR3 is TGCGCCAGCAGCCAAATACAGGGTAAAGGCACTGAAGCTTTCTTT.

The genes are TRBV7-2 and TRBJ1-2; D is undetermined. V was shortened by 2 bases and J by 7 bases, with 11 bases between the two germline ends. Looked up from germline, CDR1 is SGHTA and CDR2 is FQGNSA. This CDR3 region has 13 residues. CDR3 sequence (DNA): TGTGCCAGCAGCTTAATGAGGATCGGTGGCTACACCTTC. As protein: CASSLMRIGGYTF.

This chain uses TRBV4-3 with TRBJ1-3; D gene uncertain. The CDR3 runs to 16 residues. V was shortened by 0 bases and J by 0 bases, with 9 bases between the two germline ends. Germline V CDR1 and CDR2: LGHNA, YSLEER. The CDR3 is CASSQDSGFSGNTIYF. The CDR3 region has the DNA TGCGCCAGCAGCCAAGATTCGGGTTTCTCTGGAAACACCATATATTTT.

This clonotype appeared a few times. The rearrangement uses TRBV4-1 and TRBJ2-5; 8 bases fit TRBD2. With 1 base clipped from V and 4 bases from J, the junction kept 5 bases outside the gene matches. From germline, CDR1 is MGHRA and CDR2 YSYEKL. This CDR3 comprises 15 residues. The CDR3 sequence is CASSQVPGGRETQYF. The DNA for the CDR3 is TGCGCCAGCAGCCAAGTCCCGGGGGGGCGAGAGACCCAGTACTTC.

This clonotype showed up just a few times. V is TRBV27 and J is TRBJ2-2; D call uncertain. This CDR3 comprises 12 residues. With 8 bases removed from V and 2 bases from J, the gap between germline ends came to 6 bases. Germline V gene lookup returns CDR1 MNHEY and CDR2 SMNVEV (reference sequence). CDR3 amino acids: CASSSNTGELFF. CDR3 sequence (DNA): TGTGCCAGCTCCTCAAACACCGGGGAGCTGTTTTTT.

The chain recombines TRBV7-2 with TRBJ2-5; TRBD2 is a possible D gene (6 bases). V was cut by 2 bases and J by 4 bases, with 17 bases left in between. The germline V gene encodes CDR1 SGHTA and CDR2 FQGNSA. The CDR3 has 16 residues. The DNA for the CDR3 is TGTGCCAGCAGCTTATTAGCGGTTCAAAGGGGAGAGACCCAGTACTTC. It codes for CASSLLAVQRGETQYF. The full variable domain, with the rest looked up from reference TRBV7-2 and TRBJ2-5, is GAGVSQSPSNKVTEKGKDVELRCDPISGHTALYWYRQSLGQGLEFLIYFQGNSAPDKSGLPSDRFSAERTGGSVSTLTIQRTQQEDSAVYLCASSLLAVQRGETQYFGPGTRLLVL.

This chain joins TRBV4-1 and TRBJ2-1; D call uncertain. V lost 1 base, J lost 13 bases, and 5 bases lay in between. The CDR3 is made up of 10 amino acids. Germline CDR1 and CDR2: MGHRA and YSYEKL. The CDR3 region has the DNA TGCGCCAGCAGCCAAGTAGTCCAGTTCTTC. Translation: CASSQVVQFF.

J is TRBJ1-5 and V is TRBV27; TRBD1 might be the D (6 bases). The V gene lost 0 bases and the J gene lost 4 bases, with 13 bases spanning the gap. The CDR3 extends over 16 amino acids. Germline V gives CDR1 MNHEY, CDR2 SMNVEV (reference sequence). The CDR3 region has the DNA TGTGCCAGCAGTTTATCTATGCAGGGGCCGAATCAGCCCCAGCATTTT. It translates to CASSLSMQGPNQPQHF.

The chain couples TRBV20-1 to TRBJ2-7; D is possibly TRBD2 (5 bases). V was clipped by 3 bases and J by 6 bases, with 12 bases between them. The germline CDR1 and CDR2 sequences are DFQATT and SNEGSKA (reference sequence). The CDR3 covers 12 residues. DNA of the CDR3: TGCAGTGCTAGGCCCCCTGGGAGCGAGCAGTACTTC. Translated, it gives CSARPPGSEQYF.

The chain carries TRBV27 and TRBJ1-1, with TRBD1 matching over 8 bases. The V segment lost 6 bases and the J segment 5 bases; nucleotides outside the gene matches: 8. Germline CDR1 is MNHEY and CDR2 is SMNVEV (reference sequence). The CDR3 sequence is 14 residues long. CDR3 protein: CASRKIDRGTEAFF. CDR3 nucleotide sequence: TGTGCCAGCAGAAAAATAGACAGGGGTACTGAAGCTTTCTTT.

Details on this clonotype: A much bigger clone sits one base away, suggesting this may be a read error. The J gene is TRBJ2-7, the V gene TRBV28; 9 nucleotides agree with TRBD1. The germline gives CDR1 MDHEN, CDR2 SYDVKM. This CDR3 is built from 13 residues. The CDR3 here is CASSSPDRGKEHF. CDR3 DNA: TGTGCCAGCAGTTCCCCGGACAGGGGAAAAGAGCACTTC.

At least ten counts were recorded for this clonotype. This chain uses TRBV20-1 with TRBJ2-7; D possibly uses TRBD1 or TRBD2 (5 bases each). CDR1 is DFQATT, CDR2 SNEGSKA, per germline (reference sequence). V was cut by 3 bases and J by 1 base, with 10 bases left in between. The CDR3 spans 13 residues. As DNA, the CDR3 is TGCAGTGCTAGGTCGGGGCAGTCCTACGAGCAGTACTTC. As protein: CSARSGQSYEQYF.

This sequence joins TRBV5-5 and TRBJ2-6, with 9 bases aligning to TRBD1. Germline-derived CDR1 and CDR2 are SGHKS and YYEKEE (reference sequence). J gave up 2 bases and V 4 bases, and 4 bases lay outside the gene matches. The CDR3 totals 16 residues. CDR3 sequence: CASSRQGVAGANVLTF. The CDR3 DNA is TGTGCCAGCAGCCGACAGGGGGTAGCTGGGGCCAACGTCCTGACTTTC.

This chain joins TRBV4-3 and TRBJ2-6; D gene unclear. Germline lookup yields CDR1 LGHNA and CDR2 YSLEER. CDR3 length: 13 amino acids. Trimming took off 4 bases at V and 4 bases at J, with 5 bases between the two ends. The CDR3 DNA sequence: TGCGCCAGCAGCCCTATCGGGGCCAACGTCCTGACTTTC. Protein sequence: CASSPIGANVLTF.

The chain is built from TRBV11-1 and TRBJ1-3, with TRBD1 as a possible D gene (6 bases). The CDR3 is 14 amino acids. V was cut by 5 bases and J by 1 base, with 9 bases left in between. Germline V gene lookup returns CDR1 SGHAT and CDR2 FQDESV (reference sequence). CDR3 sequence reads: CASSPGTSGNTIYF. The CDR3 DNA is TGTGCCAGCAGCCCCGGGACATCTGGAAACACCATATATTTT.

The table lists this clonotype with many counts. J is TRBJ2-7 and V is TRBV27, with 9 bases aligning to TRBD2. Germline trimming cut 3 bases from V and 7 bases from J; bases unmatched to any gene: 10. The CDR3 runs 15 residues. Germline values: CDR1 MNHEY, CDR2 SMNVEV (reference sequence). The CDR3 here is CASSLSVAGVGEQYF. The CDR3 nucleotides are TGTGCCAGCAGTTTGTCCGTAGCGGGAGTGGGGGAGCAGTACTTC.

This clonotype has only a few counts. CDR3 sequence (DNA): TGTGCCAGCAGCTTAACTGGACAGGCGGGCACCGGGGAGCTGTTTTTT. Its translation is CASSLTGQAGTGELFF. The chain uses TRBV7-3 and TRBJ2-2; 7 positions agree with TRBD1. CDR1 is SGHTA, CDR2 FQGTGA, per germline. The trim removed 0 bases at V and 4 bases at J, leaving 5 bases unmatched. The CDR3 runs 16 residues.

In this sample, this clonotype turned up a few times. V is TRBV5-1 and J is TRBJ1-1; D unresolved. The ends were cut back, 5 bases at V and 1 base at J, with 6 bases in the middle. CDR3 length: 12 amino acids. Germline lookup yields CDR1 SGHRS and CDR2 YFSETQ. The CDR3, as DNA: TGCGCCAGCAGAACGCCGAACACTGAAGCTTTCTTT. Translation: CASRTPNTEAFF.

As for this clonotype: The final CDR3 position lacks the conserved phenylalanine or tryptophan, pointing to a likely read error. The chain links TRBV9 to TRBJ2-2, with D hard to call. The CDR3 covers 12 residues. Looked up from germline, CDR1 is SGDLS and CDR2 is YYNGEE. Trimming removed 2 bases from V and 8 bases from J, with 7 bases in between. The CDR3 nucleotides are TGTGCCAGCAGCGTTACGACAGGGGAGCTGTTTTCT. Amino acid sequence: CASSVTTGELFS.

As regards this clonotype: The CDR3 carries no conserved terminal phenylalanine or tryptophan, so it likely arises from a read error. V gene TRBV20-1 combines with J gene TRBJ2-7; 12 positions match TRBD2. Germline CDR1 is DFQATT and CDR2 is SNEGSKA (reference sequence). This CDR3 is built from 16 residues. The V segment lost 1 base and the J segment 6 bases; nucleotides outside the gene matches: 10. The CDR3 region is CSARAGRASGRGEQYL. In DNA, the CDR3 is TGCAGTGCTAGAGCAGGGCGGGCTAGCGGGAGGGGCGAGCAGTACCTC.

About this clonotype: Here the CDR3 omits its conserved ending phenylalanine or tryptophan, so a read error is the likely source. J is TRBJ1-2 and V is TRBV5-6; D is possibly TRBD1 (6 bases). CDR3 length: 15 amino acids. V dropped 3 bases and J dropped 5 bases, with 17 bases sitting between them. Germline V gene sequence: CDR1 SGHDT, CDR2 YYEEEE. CDR3 amino acids: CASSSDSFFTYGYTS. In DNA form, the CDR3 reads TGTGCCAGCAGCTCGGACAGTTTTTTCACATATGGCTACACCTCC.

This rearrangement joins TRBV27 to TRBJ2-7; no clear D. Trimming left V 8 bases short and J 2 bases short, with 13 bases between. The CDR3 is 13 amino acids. Germline V gives CDR1 MNHEY, CDR2 SMNVEV (reference sequence). This chain's CDR3 is CASGRHGTYEQYF. CDR3 coding DNA: TGTGCCAGCGGGCGACACGGAACCTACGAGCAGTACTTC.

Only a few counts were recorded for this clonotype. The chain has TRBV27 and TRBJ2-3; 11 bases are shared with TRBD1. With 6 bases clipped from V and 14 bases from J, the junction kept 7 bases outside the gene matches. The CDR3 runs to 12 residues. CDR1 MNHEY and CDR2 SMNVEV come from the germline V gene (reference sequence). CDR3 region: CASRTGTGGAYF. The CDR3 DNA follows: TGTGCCAGCAGGACCGGGACAGGGGGAGCGTATTTT.

Turning to this clonotype: Germline is not matched at one junction end, which may reflect a read error. The genes are TRBV20-1 and TRBJ2-7; 8 nucleotides agree with TRBD1. Per germline, CDR1 DFQATT and CDR2 SNEGSKA (reference sequence). This CDR3 is built from 13 residues. The CDR3 loop is CSATQGALSMMHF. The CDR3 nucleotides read TGCAGTGCCACGCAGGGGGCACTATCGATGATGCACTTC.

This clonotype is labeled as medium-sized. V is TRBV9 and J is TRBJ1-5, with D tentatively TRBD1 (5 bases). V lost 5 bases, J lost 3 bases, and 9 bases lay in between. This CDR3 comprises 13 residues. Germline CDR1 and CDR2: SGDLS and YYNGEE. The CDR3 reads CASSPTDNQPQHF. The DNA of the CDR3 is TGTGCCAGCAGTCCGACAGACAATCAGCCCCAGCATTTT.

The table lists this clonotype with many counts. The genes are TRBV27 and TRBJ2-3, with TRBD1 identical over 8 bases. Germline V gene data show CDR1 as MNHEY and CDR2 as SMNVEV (reference sequence). CDR3 size: 15 residues. Trimming took 8 bases from V and 3 from J; bases not matched to a gene: 10. CDR3 sequence: CASSTTGGGTDTQYF. The CDR3 nucleotides read TGTGCCAGCTCCACCACAGGGGGTGGAACAGATACGCAGTATTTT.